This TCR beta chain was obtained from a study of patients and donors after allogeneic stem cell transplantation. TCRdb re-analysed the RT-PCR reads in MiXCR, keeping a single row per CDR3 protein. The sample has about a million distinct CDR3 sequences; roughly 18% are singletons. V gave up 3 bases and J gave up 5 bases; unmatched junction bases: 9. Per germline, CDR1 SGHRS and CDR2 YFSETQ. The length of the CDR3 is 16 residues. The V gene is TRBV5-1, the J gene TRBJ2-7; 12 bases align to TRBD1. This receptor was identified in a human donor who was either an allogeneic HSCT recipient or a stem cell or donor lymphocyte infusion donor (not recorded which). It is not recorded whose cells these are; they may come from a transplant donor. The material sequenced was blood, either unsorted or a sorted T cell fraction (not recorded which). In DNA form, the CDR3 reads TGCGCCAGCAGCTCACGGAAGGGACAGGGGGCCGACGAGCAGTACTTC. It translates to CASSSRKGQGADEQYF.